This TCR beta chain appears in the sequencing data of a study of regulatory and conventional T cells in RAG deficiency. General study points: Patient subsets had shorter CDR3s; Omenn Treg-Tconv overlap exceeded 85%. RAG-deficient patients showed markedly lower Shannon entropy and higher Simpson indices than control T-cell subsets.

TCRdb keeps only in-frame clones here, not all; method: immunoSEQ multiplex PCR. The data hold some 30,000 clones, with about 96% observed a single time. Genomic DNA came from blood conventional CD4+ T cells gated CD25-low CD127-high. In regard to this clone: Its target is unknown.

Germline assignment: CDR1 SNHLY and CDR2 FYNNEI. The CDR3 is 16 amino acids. J gave up 2 bases and V 4 bases, and 7 bases lay outside the gene matches. These same records also appear under a second study, on regulatory T cells. From that paper: Primers: 52 TRBV forward and 13 TRBJ reverse.

This clonotype was sampled from a human donor in good health. The source material was CD25- CD4+ T cells sorted from blood. The chain is built from TRBV2 and TRBJ2-3, with 9 bases that match TRBD1. CDR3: CASSAGTGILTDTQYF. The CDR3 bases are TGTGCCAGCAGTGCCGGGACAGGGATACTCACAGATACGCAGTATTTT.